A selection of T cell receptor beta chains follows, all from one sample in a study of blood T cell repertoires in COVID-19. Using immunoSEQ multiplex PCR, the repertoire was profiled, and TCRdb retains in-frame clones only, with some absent. The sample lists about 210,000 clones, around 81% occurring once. The material sequenced was PBMCs or T cells enriched from blood (not recorded which). Every receptor here comes from a man under 40 with acute COVID-19. The CDR3 runs from the conserved cysteine through the conserved F or W. The D gene is left open where the match is weak. Some rows have no size entry. The others give once, few or many, or a class for an expanded clone.

clone_size j_call v_call d_call cdr3_nt cdr3_aa
. TRBJ1-1 TRBV12-5 . TGTGCTAGTGGTTCCCAGGGACTTGGCACTGAAGCTTTCTTT CASGSQGLGTEAFF
few TRBJ2-1 TRBV7-9 . TGTGCCAGCAGCAGCCCGGGTAGCTCCTACAATGAGCAGTTCTTC CASSSPGSSYNEQFF
. TRBJ1-4 TRBV5-1 TRBD1 TGCGCCAGCAACACCACCGGGACAGGGGGCCGAGAAAAACTGTTTTTT CASNTTGTGGREKLFF
many TRBJ1-2 TRBV7-9 . TGTGCCAGCAGTCTTTCACAGGAAACACACGTCTATGGCTACACCTTC CASSLSQETHVYGYTF
many TRBJ1-2 TRBV5-4 . TGTGCCAGCAGCGCCGCGACGACAAGGGGCCGTAACTATGGCTACACCTTC CASSAATTRGRNYGYTF
few TRBJ2-2 TRBV30 . TGTGCCTGGAGTCCCGGGGTCCAGAGACCCGGGGAGCTGTTTTTT CAWSPGVQRPGELFF
once TRBJ2-3 TRBV7-2 TRBD2 TGTGCCAGCAGCTTAAAACGTGTGCGGGGGGGGGTTACGCAGTATTTT CASSLKRVRGGVTQYF
once TRBJ2-7 TRBV3-1/TRBV3-2 TRBD2 TGTGCCAGCAGCCAAGGGTTGCGGGGGGGCCCGGACGAGCAGTACTTC CASSQGLRGGPDEQYF
. TRBJ2-2 TRBV5-4 TRBD1 TGTGCCAGCAGCGCACGGGACAGGCAGCTGTGGGAGACCGGGGAGCTGTTTTTT CASSARDRQLWETGELFF
. TRBJ2-7 TRBV7-6 . TGTGCCAGCAGCTTTGCAGGCGGGTACGAGCAGTACTTC CASSFAGGYEQYF
. TRBJ1-2 TRBV28 TRBD1 TGTGCCAGCAGTCAACAGGGGATCCACTATGGCTACACCTTC CASSQQGIHYGYTF
. TRBJ1-2 TRBV18 . TGTGCCAGCTCACAATCAATAGAAGCCATGCCCTCCTATGGCTACACCTTC CASSQSIEAMPSYGYTF
once TRBJ1-1 TRBV28 . TGTGCCAGCAGTCCCCTTCAGGGAACTGAAGCTTTCTTT CASSPLQGTEAFF
once TRBJ2-5 TRBV28 . TGTGCCAGCAGTTCCGGGGATAAAGAGACCCAGTACTTC CASSSGDKETQYF
few TRBJ1-5 TRBV7-9 . TGTGCCAGCAGCTCTACCCGGGAAAGCAATCAGCCCCAGCATTTT CASSSTRESNQPQHF
. TRBJ2-5 TRBV9 . TGTGCCAGCAGCGTAGTTGGCGGGGAGCGGGAGACCCAGTACTTC CASSVVGGERETQYF
. TRBJ2-5 TRBV11-2 TRBD2 TGTGCCAGCAGCTTAGTGGGCGGGGGGAAAGAGACCCAGTACTTC CASSLVGGGKETQYF
. TRBJ2-7 TRBV6-6 TRBD2 TGTGCCAGCAGTCGACCGGGACTAGCGGGGGGGCCTTACGAGCAGTACTTC CASSRPGLAGGPYEQYF
. TRBJ1-2 TRBV29-1 TRBD1 TGCAGCGTTAGGAGGCAGGGGGCAGACTATGGCTACACCTTC CSVRRQGADYGYTF
. TRBJ2-7 TRBV7-3 TRBD1 TGTGCCAGCAGCCCCCGGGGGCGGGGGGACAGGGGGCTGTACGAGCAGTACTTC CASSPRGRGDRGLYEQYF
. TRBJ1-3 TRBV11-1 . TGTGCCAGCAGCTTGATGACAGTCTCTGGAAACACCATATATTTT CASSLMTVSGNTIYF
many TRBJ2-5 TRBV19 . TGTGCCAGTGGGTTCGGAGGGGGGGGAGAGACCCAGTACTTC CASGFGGGGETQYF
. TRBJ1-2 TRBV12-3/TRBV12-4 . TGTGCCAGCAGTTTGGCACAGTCCTATGGCTACACCTTC CASSLAQSYGYTF
. TRBJ1-5 TRBV18 . TGTGCCAGCTCACCGCTGCCGGGGGATCAGCCCCAGCATTTT CASSPLPGDQPQHF
. TRBJ2-7 TRBV5-1 . TGCGCCAGCAGCTTGGAAGGTGGACAGACTGTCTACGAGCAGTACTTC CASSLEGGQTVYEQYF
. TRBJ1-6 TRBV27 . TGTGCCAGCGGGGCCTCCCAAGTGTCACCCCTCCACTTT CASGASQVSPLHF
. TRBJ1-1 TRBV9 TRBD1 TGTGCCAGCAGCGTAAGGGACAGCCACACTGAAGCTTTCTTT CASSVRDSHTEAFF
. TRBJ2-1 TRBV20-1 . TGCAGTGCTAGTCCCCCAGGGAACGAGCAGTTCTTC CSASPPGNEQFF
. TRBJ2-5 TRBV6-5 TRBD2 TGTGCCAGCAGTTACGCGGGGGGGCTTCAAGAGACCCAGTACTTC CASSYAGGLQETQYF
. TRBJ1-5 TRBV21-1 . TGTGCCAGCAGCAAAGGAGGTCTCAATCAGCCCCAGCATTTT CASSKGGLNQPQHF
. TRBJ2-5 TRBV5-1 . TGCGCCAGCAGCCGCGGGACTGGACTTGAGACCCAGTACTTC CASSRGTGLETQYF
. TRBJ2-5 TRBV4-1 . TGCGCCAGCAGCCAGGGAGGGGGAGGTCGAGAGACCCAGTACTTC CASSQGGGGRETQYF
. TRBJ2-7 TRBV29-1 TRBD1 TGCAGCGTCGGACAGGTAACCTACGAGCAGTACTTC CSVGQVTYEQYF
. TRBJ2-5 TRBV25-1 . TGTGCCAGCAGTGGGCCCGAGACCCAGTACTTC CASSGPETQYF
. TRBJ1-1 TRBV12-3/TRBV12-4 . TGTGCCAGCCGTAAAGGGGTCACTGAAGCTTTCTTT CASRKGVTEAFF
. TRBJ2-6 TRBV18 . TGTGCCAGCTCACCTTCTTCTGGGGCCAACGTCCTGACTTTC CASSPSSGANVLTF
. TRBJ2-7 TRBV29-1 TRBD2 TGCAGCTCCTTCCTCTCGGGACTAGCGGGCTGTTATAGGTACGAGCAGTACTTC CSSFLSGLAGCYRYEQYF
. TRBJ1-1 TRBV5-1 . TGCGCCAACTCACTTTGGGGGGCTGAAGCTTTCTTT CANSLWGAEAFF
. TRBJ2-1 TRBV6-5 . TGTGCCAGCAGTTACTCCCATAATGAGCAGTTCTTC CASSYSHNEQFF
. TRBJ2-3 TRBV7-2 TRBD2 TGTGCCAGCAGCCCGGGACTAGCGGGGGATACAGATACGCAGTATTTT CASSPGLAGDTDTQYF
. TRBJ1-2 TRBV19 . TGTGCCAGTAGTATAGGACAGCCTACTAACTATGGCTACACCTTC CASSIGQPTNYGYTF
. TRBJ2-7 TRBV5-1 TRBD1 TGCGCCAGCAGCTCGGGACAGGGGGGGATAGAAGAGCAGTACTTC CASSSGQGGIEEQYF
few TRBJ2-5 TRBV20-1 . TGCAGTGCTAGTAATCATCGGGAGACCCAGTACTTC CSASNHRETQYF
. TRBJ1-1 TRBV6-5 . TGTGCCACCCATTTGGAGTTGAACACTGAAGCTTTCTTT CATHLELNTEAFF
many TRBJ2-7 TRBV6-5 . TGTGCCAGCGGGGCGGGGACCTACGAGCAGTACTTC CASGAGTYEQYF
few TRBJ1-1 TRBV3-1/TRBV3-2 TRBD1 TGTGCCAGCAGCCAAGACGACAGGGGCGGAACTGAAGCTTTCTTT CASSQDDRGGTEAFF
. TRBJ1-2 TRBV27 . TGTGCCAGCAGTTCGGTTGAGGGCGCAAGCTACACCTTC CASSSVEGASYTF
. TRBJ2-7 TRBV4-1 TRBD1 TGCGCCAGCAGTTGGGACAGGGCGGACTACGAGCAGTACTTC CASSWDRADYEQYF
. TRBJ1-6 TRBV5-5 . TGTGCCAGCAGCGCACGGACAGATAATTCACCCCTCCACTTT CASSARTDNSPLHF
. TRBJ2-7 TRBV6-1 TRBD2 TGTGCCAGCAGTGCCTCTAGCGGGGGGGGCGCTTACGAGCAGTACTTC CASSASSGGGAYEQYF
. TRBJ1-2 TRBV5-1 TRBD1 TGCGCCAGCAGCACTGGAAGTTTAGTCGGACAGGGCTATGGCTACACCTTC CASSTGSLVGQGYGYTF
few TRBJ1-6 TRBV9 . TGTGCCAGCACCCTGTCTCGGGTTTCACCCCTCCACTTT CASTLSRVSPLHF
. TRBJ2-1 TRBV19 TRBD2 TGTGCCAGTATCGGGAGCGGGGGGTGGAATGAGCAGTTCTTC CASIGSGGWNEQFF
. TRBJ2-3 TRBV7-3 TRBD2 TGTGCCAGCAGCTTAATGCATAGCGGGGCCCCAGATACGCAGTATTTT CASSLMHSGAPDTQYF
. TRBJ2-3 TRBV2 . TGTGCCAGCAGTCAGACTGGGTTCGGGCAGTATTTT CASSQTGFGQYF
. TRBJ2-3 TRBV6-1 TRBD2 TGTGCCAGCAGTGAAACTAGCGGGGGGCCCACAGATACGCAGTATTTT CASSETSGGPTDTQYF
. TRBJ2-1 TRBV29-1 . TGCAGCGTTGGTCAACTAGACATCGGTGAGCAGTTCTTC CSVGQLDIGEQFF
. TRBJ2-1 TRBV10-3 . TGTGCCATCAGTGATCAGGCAGGGAATGAGCAGTTCTTC CAISDQAGNEQFF